One sample yielded the 16 T cell receptor beta chains listed below, sequenced in a study of blood T cells in healthy people across ages. A second PCR, run for about 7 to 11 cycles, used a sample-barcoded 5' primer plus a J-beta primer mix. MiXCR, run by TCRdb on the 5' RACE reads, gives a single entry per CDR3 protein. This table has around 620,000 distinct CDR3 sequences, roughly 28% appearing once. The material sequenced was blood. All receptors come from a woman in her 70s in good health.

This clonotype was seen a few times. The chain has TRBV2 and TRBJ1-5, with D maybe TRBD1 (5 bases). Trimming left V 4 bases short and J 4 bases short, with 11 bases between. Germline V gene data show CDR1 as SNHLY and CDR2 as FYNNEI. The CDR3 length is 14 residues. The CDR3 DNA is TGTGCCAGCAGTGTAGAGGGACTAAATCAGCCCCAGCATTTT. Translated, it gives CASSVEGLNQPQHF.

This clonotype was seen more than once but under ten times. J is TRBJ1-3 and V is TRBV6-1; D is unclear. The CDR3 runs to 15 residues. Germline V gene data show CDR1 as MNHNS and CDR2 as SASEGT. V gave up 1 base and J gave up 0 bases, with 7 bases separating them. The CDR3 is CASSEGAFSGNTIYF. The DNA for the CDR3 is TGTGCCAGCAGTGAAGGGGCGTTCTCTGGAAACACCATATATTTT.

The rearrangement uses TRBV12-3 or TRBV12-4 and TRBJ1-1; D gene ambiguous. Trimming cost V 4 bases and J 4 bases, with 10 bases left between them. The CDR3 sequence is 13 residues long. The CDR3 nucleotides read TGTGCCAGCAGTTCGTATGGGAGCACTGAAGCTTTCTTT. This sequence encodes CASSSYGSTEAFF.

This clonotype was detected a few times. The chain recombines TRBV7-6 with TRBJ2-1; 7 bases agree with TRBD1. The ends lost 5 bases at V and 12 bases at J; junction bases unmatched: 19. The CDR3 spans 16 residues. Germline V gene sequence: CDR1 SGHVS, CDR2 FNYEAQ. The CDR3 DNA is TGTGCCAGCAGCCCCCGACAGGGCCTACCTTCTCGGGGGCAGTTCTTC. It yields the protein CASSPRQGLPSRGQFF.

The chain couples TRBV7-2 to TRBJ1-2; tentatively, D is TRBD1 (5 bases). Trimming shortened V by 11 bases and J by 0 bases, and 25 bases separated the two germline ends. The CDR3 is 17 amino acids. Germline V gives CDR1 SGHTA, CDR2 FQGNSA. In nucleotides, the CDR3 is TGTGCCCGACGGTCCCCGGGACCCAGACTAGCTAACTATGGCTACACCTTC. This encodes CARRSPGPRLANYGYTF.

There are a few counts of this clonotype. The chain has TRBV2 and TRBJ2-1; TRBD1 matches at 9 bases. The ends lost 4 bases at V and 4 bases at J; junction bases unmatched: 5. Germline CDR1 is SNHLY and CDR2 is FYNNEI. This CDR3 is built from 15 residues. CDR3 sequence reads: CASSVYGTGYNEQFF. CDR3 sequence (DNA): TGTGCCAGCAGTGTCTACGGGACAGGGTACAATGAGCAGTTCTTC.

This CDR3 is CASHEKRITGTSGGAKTDTQYF. CDR3 bases: TGTGCCAGCCACGAAAAAAGAATAACCGGGACTAGCGGGGGGGCGAAGACAGATACGCAGTATTTT. This chain uses TRBV21-1 with TRBJ2-3; TRBD2, the table's D call, was not compared with the DNA. TRBV21-1 is flagged as a pseudogene. This CDR3 has 22 residues.

There are a few counts of this clonotype. The germline gene is not matched at one end of the junction; a read error may be the cause. The chain couples TRBV20-1 to TRBJ2-7; 7 bases are a match to TRBD2. This CDR3 comprises 14 residues. Germline CDR1 and CDR2: DFQATT and SNEGSKA (reference sequence). The DNA of the CDR3 is TGCAGTGCTGTTGGGCTAGCGGTCTCCTACGAGCAGTGCTTC. As protein: CSAVGLAVSYEQCF.

The J gene is TRBJ1-5, the V gene TRBV7-2; tentative D call: TRBD1 (6 bases). V was cut by 5 bases and J by 1 base, with 12 bases left in between. CDR3 size: 15 residues. The germline V gene encodes CDR1 SGHTA and CDR2 FQGNSA. The CDR3 DNA sequence: TGTGCCAGCAGCCCGGGGGGGACAAGCAATCAGCCCCAGCATTTT. It encodes CASSPGGTSNQPQHF. Variable domain in full (rest from reference TRBV7-2 and TRBJ1-5): GAGVSQSPSNKVTEKGKDVELRCDPISGHTALYWYRQSLGQGLEFLIYFQGNSAPDKSGLPSDRFSAERTGGSVSTLTIQRTQQEDSAVYLCASSPGGTSNQPQHFGDGTRLSIL.

This clonotype was seen more than once but under ten times. The V call is TRBV5-1, the J call TRBJ2-5, with D uncertain. From germline, CDR1 is SGHRS and CDR2 YFSETQ. Trimming took 0 bases from V and 5 from J, leaving 11 bases between them. The CDR3 length is 14 residues. CDR3 nucleotides: TGCGCCAGCAGCTTGGTTCCAGGTTCGGAGACCCAGTACTTC. It specifies CASSLVPGSETQYF.

This chain uses TRBV18 with TRBJ2-5; D gene unclear. This CDR3 spans 13 amino acids. The V gene's germline CDR1 is KGHSH and CDR2 LQKENI. V lost 0 bases, J lost 5 bases, and 7 bases lay in between. CDR3 DNA sequence: TGTGCCAGCTCACCACCGAATCGGGAGACCCAGTACTTC. This codes for CASSPPNRETQYF. The full variable domain, completed using reference TRBV18 and TRBJ2-5, is NAGVMQNPRHLVRRRGQEARLRCSPMKGHSHVYWYRQLPEEGLKFMVYLQKENIIDESGMPKERFSAEFPKEGPSILRIQQVVRGDSAAYFCASSPPNRETQYFGPGTRLLVL.

Only a few counts were recorded for this clonotype. The chain joins TRBV7-2 to TRBJ1-2; D gene unclear. The CDR3 extends over 14 amino acids. Germline V gene lookup returns CDR1 SGHTA and CDR2 FQGNSA. V lost 4 bases, J lost 8 bases, and 17 bases lay in between. The DNA of the CDR3 is TGTGCCAGCAGCTACCGACCCGGACCGGAAGGCTACACCTTC. Its protein is CASSYRPGPEGYTF.

The rearrangement links TRBV4-2 to TRBJ2-5, with D unresolved. The end of the DNA is better explained by TRBJ2-1, so the J call may be wrong. This CDR3 has 16 residues. Germline V gives CDR1 LGHNA, CDR2 YNFKEQ. The CDR3 region is CASSLMKGEGYNEQFF. CDR3 nucleotide sequence: TGTGCCAGCAGCCTAATGAAGGGCGAAGGCTACAATGAGCAGTTCTTC.

The V gene is TRBV6-4, the J gene TRBJ1-4, with a weak D call TRBD1 (5 bases). Looked up from germline, CDR1 is MRHNA and CDR2 is SNTAGT. V lost 0 bases to trimming and J lost 4 bases, with 18 bases between them. CDR3 length: 18 residues. The chain's CDR3 is CASSDSNTVGRINEKLFF. CDR3 in DNA: TGTGCCAGCAGTGACTCAAATACTGTGGGACGGATTAATGAAAAACTGTTTTTT.

This clonotype has a handful of counts. The genes are TRBV20-1 and TRBJ2-5, with no clear D. This CDR3 is 13 amino acids long. Trimming stripped 5 bases from V and 3 bases from J, with 13 bases between. Germline V lookup: CDR1 DFQATT, CDR2 SNEGSKA (reference sequence). The CDR3 region has the DNA TGCAGTGCTCCTAAAGGTGGGGAAGAGACCCAGTACTTC. Protein: CSAPKGGEETQYF.

In this sample, this clonotype turned up a few times. This chain connects TRBV5-1 to TRBJ2-5; no clear D. Gene TRBJ2-7 matches the end of the DNA better, so the J call may be wrong. This CDR3 spans 14 amino acids. Germline lookup yields CDR1 SGHRS and CDR2 YFSETQ. Here the CDR3 DNA reads TGCGCCAGCAGTTCAACGAAAAGCTCCTACGAGCAGTACTTC. Its translation is CASSSTKSSYEQYF.